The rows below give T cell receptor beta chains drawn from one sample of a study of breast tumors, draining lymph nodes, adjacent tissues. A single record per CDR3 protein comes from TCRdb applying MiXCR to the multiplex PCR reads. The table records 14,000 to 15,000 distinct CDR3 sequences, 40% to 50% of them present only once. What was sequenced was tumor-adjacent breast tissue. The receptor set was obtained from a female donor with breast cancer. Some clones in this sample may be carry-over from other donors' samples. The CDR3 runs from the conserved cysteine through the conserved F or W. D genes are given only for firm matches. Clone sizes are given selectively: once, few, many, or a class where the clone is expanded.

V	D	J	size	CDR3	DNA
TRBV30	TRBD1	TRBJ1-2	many	CAWSATGGPYGYTF	TGTGCCTGGAGTGCAACAGGGGGACCTTATGGCTACACCTTC
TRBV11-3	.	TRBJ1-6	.	CASSFPIDASF	TGTGCCAGCAGCTTTCCGATCGACGCCTCCTTT
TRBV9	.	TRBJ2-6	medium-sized	CASSGGRSGANVLTF	TGTGCCAGCAGTGGGGGGAGGTCTGGGGCCAACGTCCTGACTTTC
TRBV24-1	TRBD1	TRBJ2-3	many	CATSVAGGASGTDTQYF	TGTGCCACCAGTGTGGCAGGGGGCGCATCCGGCACAGATACGCAGTATTTT
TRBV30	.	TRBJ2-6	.	CAWAPGANVLTF	TGTGCCTGGGCTCCTGGAGCCAACGTCCTGACTTTC
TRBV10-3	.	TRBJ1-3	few	CATWGNTIYF	TGTGCCACATGGGGTAACACCATATATTTT
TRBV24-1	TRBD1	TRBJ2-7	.	CATSEGNRGREQYF	TGTGCCACCAGCGAGGGGAACAGGGGGCGCGAGCAGTACTTC
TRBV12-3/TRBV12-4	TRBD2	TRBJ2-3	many	CASSPRVAGGTDTQYF	TGTGCCAGCAGTCCCCGGGTAGCGGGAGGGACAGATACGCAGTATTTT
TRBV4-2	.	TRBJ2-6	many	CASSQEGALGSGANVLTF	TGTGCCAGCAGCCAAGAAGGGGCACTGGGGTCTGGGGCCAACGTCCTGACTTTC
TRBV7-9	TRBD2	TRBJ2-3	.	CASSLSGGAIRDTQYF	TGTGCCAGCAGCCTTAGCGGGGGGGCAATCAGAGATACGCAGTATTTT
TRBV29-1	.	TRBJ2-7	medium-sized	CSVEVQSSYEQYF	TGCAGCGTTGAGGTCCAGTCCTCCTACGAGCAGTACTTC
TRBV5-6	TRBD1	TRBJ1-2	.	CASSSSGQGGRGDGYTF	TGTGCCAGCAGCTCATCGGGACAGGGAGGAAGGGGTGATGGCTACACCTTC
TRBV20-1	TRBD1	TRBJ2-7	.	CSARVGTGDYEQYF	TGCAGTGCTAGAGTTGGGACAGGGGACTACGAGCAGTACTTC
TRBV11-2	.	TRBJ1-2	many	CASSSGDYGYTF	TGTGCCAGCAGCTCCGGGGACTATGGCTACACCTTC
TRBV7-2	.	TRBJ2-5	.	CASREQETQYF	TGTGCCAGCAGAGAACAAGAGACCCAGTACTTC
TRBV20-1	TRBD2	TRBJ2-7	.	CSAMWTSGIAEQYF	TGCAGTGCTATGTGGACTAGCGGGATTGCCGAGCAGTACTTC
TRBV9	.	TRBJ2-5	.	CASSSRAGDQETQYF	TGTGCCAGCAGCTCGCGGGCAGGCGACCAAGAGACCCAGTACTTC
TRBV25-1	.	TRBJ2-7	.	CASSESGTDYEQYF	TGTGCCAGCAGTGAATCCGGGACCGACTACGAGCAGTACTTC
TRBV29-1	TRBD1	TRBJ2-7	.	CSVGQGVNEQYF	TGCAGCGTTGGACAGGGGGTAAACGAGCAGTACTTC
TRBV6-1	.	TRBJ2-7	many	CASSLGWGRYEQYF	TGTGCCAGCAGTCTTGGCTGGGGGCGCTACGAGCAGTACTTC
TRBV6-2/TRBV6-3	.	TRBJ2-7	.	CASSPSRGEQYF	TGTGCCAGCAGCCCTTCACGGGGCGAGCAGTACTTC
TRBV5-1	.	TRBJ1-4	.	CASSALVGSNEKLFF	TGCGCCAGCAGCGCCCTAGTGGGGTCTAATGAAAAACTGTTTTTT
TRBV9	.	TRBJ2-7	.	CASGGKSSYEQYF	TGTGCCAGCGGGGGGAAGAGCTCCTACGAGCAGTACTTC
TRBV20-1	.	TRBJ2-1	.	CSARDPQRNYSEQFF	TGCAGTGCTAGAGACCCCCAGCGGAACTACAGTGAGCAGTTCTTC
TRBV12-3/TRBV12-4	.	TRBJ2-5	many	CATKTHEEETQYF	TGTGCCACCAAGACACACGAGGAAGAGACCCAGTACTTC
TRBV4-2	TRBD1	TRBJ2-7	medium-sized	CASSGQGDYEQYF	TGTGCCAGCTCCGGACAGGGCGACTACGAGCAGTACTTC
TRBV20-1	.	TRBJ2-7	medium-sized	CSASQGQTYEQYF	TGCAGTGCTAGTCAAGGGCAAACCTACGAGCAGTACTTC
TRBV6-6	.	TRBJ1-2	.	CASSQLRWSNYGYTF	TGTGCCAGCAGTCAACTTCGATGGAGTAACTATGGCTACACCTTC
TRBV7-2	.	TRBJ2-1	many	CASSLQDGLNEQFF	TGTGCCAGCAGCTTACAGGACGGACTAAATGAGCAGTTCTTC
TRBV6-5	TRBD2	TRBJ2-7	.	CASSSRPTGTSGSREQYF	TGTGCCAGCAGTTCACGGCCGACCGGGACTAGCGGGAGCAGAGAGCAGTACTTC
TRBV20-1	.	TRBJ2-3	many	CSARGGASDTQYF	TGCAGTGCCCGAGGGGGGGCCTCAGATACGCAGTATTTT
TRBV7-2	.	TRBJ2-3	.	CASSKTPRTADTQYF	TGTGCCAGCAGCAAGACCCCCAGGACGGCAGATACGCAGTATTTT
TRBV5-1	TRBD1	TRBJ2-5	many	CASRQGLQETQYF	TGCGCCAGCAGACAGGGGTTACAAGAGACCCAGTACTTC
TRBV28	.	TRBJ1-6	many	CASTIGRGSYNSPLHF	TGTGCCAGCACCATAGGGAGGGGGTCCTATAATTCACCCCTCCACTTT
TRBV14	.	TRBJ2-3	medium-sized	CASSQVMWDLPPADTQYF	TGTGCCAGCAGCCAAGTAATGTGGGACCTGCCCCCCGCAGATACGCAGTATTTT
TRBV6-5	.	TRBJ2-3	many	CATNGGPTTDTQYF	TGTGCCACAAACGGGGGGCCCACCACAGATACGCAGTATTTT
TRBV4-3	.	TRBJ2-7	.	CASSQDGYEQYF	TGCGCCAGCAGCCAAGATGGGTACGAGCAGTACTTC
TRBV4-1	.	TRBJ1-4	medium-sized	CASSQEWGSNEKLFF	TGCGCCAGCAGCCAAGAGTGGGGGTCTAATGAAAAACTGTTTTTT
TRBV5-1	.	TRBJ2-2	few	CASSVDSNTGELFF	TGCGCCAGCAGCGTGGACAGTAACACCGGGGAGCTGTTTTTT
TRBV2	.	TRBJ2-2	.	CASSELGGMNTGELFF	TGTGCCAGCAGTGAATTGGGCGGGATGAACACCGGGGAGCTGTTTTTT
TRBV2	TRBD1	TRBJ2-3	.	CASRANTGGAADTQYF	TGTGCCAGCAGAGCCAACACAGGGGGCGCGGCAGATACGCAGTATTTT
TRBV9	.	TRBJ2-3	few	CASSEEGGLTTDTQYF	TGTGCCAGCAGCGAGGAGGGGGGACTAACCACAGATACGCAGTATTTT
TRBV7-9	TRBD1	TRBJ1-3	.	CSSSTGQGIGNTIYF	TGTTCCAGCAGCACAGGACAGGGGATTGGAAACACCATATATTTT
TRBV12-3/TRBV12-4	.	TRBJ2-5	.	CASSFSQETQYF	TGTGCCAGCAGTTTTAGCCAAGAGACCCAGTACTTC
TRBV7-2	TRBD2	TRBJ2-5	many	CASSRGAGGIETQYF	TGTGCCAGCAGCCGCGGGGCGGGGGGGATAGAGACCCAGTACTTC
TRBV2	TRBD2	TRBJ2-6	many	CASTGGAGANVLTF	TGTGCCAGCACGGGAGGGGCAGGGGCCAACGTCCTGACTTTC
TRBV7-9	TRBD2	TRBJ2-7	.	CASSLARGYEQYF	TGTGCCAGCAGCTTAGCGCGGGGGTACGAGCAGTACTTC
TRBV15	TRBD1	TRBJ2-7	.	CATSTNDRGKYEQYF	TGTGCCACCAGCACTAATGACAGGGGCAAATACGAGCAGTACTTC
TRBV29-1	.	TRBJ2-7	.	CSRGPSATEQYF	TGCAGCCGCGGACCCTCGGCTACGGAGCAGTACTTC
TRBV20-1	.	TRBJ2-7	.	CSADSIENSYEQYF	TGCAGTGCCGATTCTATCGAAAATTCGTACGAGCAGTACTTC
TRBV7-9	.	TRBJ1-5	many	CASSPEGAGDSNQPQHF	TGTGCCAGCAGCCCCGAAGGGGCAGGGGATTCCAATCAGCCCCAGCATTTT
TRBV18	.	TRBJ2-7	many	CASSPVVNSEQYF	TGTGCCAGCTCACCGGTCGTCAACTCGGAGCAGTACTTC
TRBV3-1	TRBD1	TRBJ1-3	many	CASSLGDRVANTIYF	TGTGCCAGCAGCCTGGGGGACAGGGTAGCGAACACCATATATTTT
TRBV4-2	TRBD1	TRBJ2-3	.	CASSQPGQEPLDTQYF	TGTGCCAGCAGCCAACCGGGACAGGAGCCTCTAGATACGCAGTATTTT